Given below is one T cell receptor beta chain in context. The record originates from a study of blood T cells in healthy people across ages. Primed by a sample-barcoded 5' primer and a J-beta primer mix, a second PCR proceeded for about 6 to 12 cycles. Each CDR3 protein gets one entry after TCRdb re-called the 5' RACE reads with MiXCR. This table holds about 580,000 distinct CDR3 sequences, 40% to 55% found once. Germline CDR1 is SEHNR and CDR2 is FQNEAQ (reference sequence). The length of the CDR3 is 14 residues. The germline V and J ends were trimmed by 4 bases and 0 bases, with 6 bases remaining between them.

This clonotype was sampled from an elderly man in good health. Sequencing was carried out using blood. The rearrangement joins TRBV7-9 to TRBJ2-2; no clear D gene. The CDR3 region is CASSSTSNTGELFF. Written as DNA, the CDR3 is TGTGCCAGCAGCTCCACATCGAACACCGGGGAGCTGTTTTTT.